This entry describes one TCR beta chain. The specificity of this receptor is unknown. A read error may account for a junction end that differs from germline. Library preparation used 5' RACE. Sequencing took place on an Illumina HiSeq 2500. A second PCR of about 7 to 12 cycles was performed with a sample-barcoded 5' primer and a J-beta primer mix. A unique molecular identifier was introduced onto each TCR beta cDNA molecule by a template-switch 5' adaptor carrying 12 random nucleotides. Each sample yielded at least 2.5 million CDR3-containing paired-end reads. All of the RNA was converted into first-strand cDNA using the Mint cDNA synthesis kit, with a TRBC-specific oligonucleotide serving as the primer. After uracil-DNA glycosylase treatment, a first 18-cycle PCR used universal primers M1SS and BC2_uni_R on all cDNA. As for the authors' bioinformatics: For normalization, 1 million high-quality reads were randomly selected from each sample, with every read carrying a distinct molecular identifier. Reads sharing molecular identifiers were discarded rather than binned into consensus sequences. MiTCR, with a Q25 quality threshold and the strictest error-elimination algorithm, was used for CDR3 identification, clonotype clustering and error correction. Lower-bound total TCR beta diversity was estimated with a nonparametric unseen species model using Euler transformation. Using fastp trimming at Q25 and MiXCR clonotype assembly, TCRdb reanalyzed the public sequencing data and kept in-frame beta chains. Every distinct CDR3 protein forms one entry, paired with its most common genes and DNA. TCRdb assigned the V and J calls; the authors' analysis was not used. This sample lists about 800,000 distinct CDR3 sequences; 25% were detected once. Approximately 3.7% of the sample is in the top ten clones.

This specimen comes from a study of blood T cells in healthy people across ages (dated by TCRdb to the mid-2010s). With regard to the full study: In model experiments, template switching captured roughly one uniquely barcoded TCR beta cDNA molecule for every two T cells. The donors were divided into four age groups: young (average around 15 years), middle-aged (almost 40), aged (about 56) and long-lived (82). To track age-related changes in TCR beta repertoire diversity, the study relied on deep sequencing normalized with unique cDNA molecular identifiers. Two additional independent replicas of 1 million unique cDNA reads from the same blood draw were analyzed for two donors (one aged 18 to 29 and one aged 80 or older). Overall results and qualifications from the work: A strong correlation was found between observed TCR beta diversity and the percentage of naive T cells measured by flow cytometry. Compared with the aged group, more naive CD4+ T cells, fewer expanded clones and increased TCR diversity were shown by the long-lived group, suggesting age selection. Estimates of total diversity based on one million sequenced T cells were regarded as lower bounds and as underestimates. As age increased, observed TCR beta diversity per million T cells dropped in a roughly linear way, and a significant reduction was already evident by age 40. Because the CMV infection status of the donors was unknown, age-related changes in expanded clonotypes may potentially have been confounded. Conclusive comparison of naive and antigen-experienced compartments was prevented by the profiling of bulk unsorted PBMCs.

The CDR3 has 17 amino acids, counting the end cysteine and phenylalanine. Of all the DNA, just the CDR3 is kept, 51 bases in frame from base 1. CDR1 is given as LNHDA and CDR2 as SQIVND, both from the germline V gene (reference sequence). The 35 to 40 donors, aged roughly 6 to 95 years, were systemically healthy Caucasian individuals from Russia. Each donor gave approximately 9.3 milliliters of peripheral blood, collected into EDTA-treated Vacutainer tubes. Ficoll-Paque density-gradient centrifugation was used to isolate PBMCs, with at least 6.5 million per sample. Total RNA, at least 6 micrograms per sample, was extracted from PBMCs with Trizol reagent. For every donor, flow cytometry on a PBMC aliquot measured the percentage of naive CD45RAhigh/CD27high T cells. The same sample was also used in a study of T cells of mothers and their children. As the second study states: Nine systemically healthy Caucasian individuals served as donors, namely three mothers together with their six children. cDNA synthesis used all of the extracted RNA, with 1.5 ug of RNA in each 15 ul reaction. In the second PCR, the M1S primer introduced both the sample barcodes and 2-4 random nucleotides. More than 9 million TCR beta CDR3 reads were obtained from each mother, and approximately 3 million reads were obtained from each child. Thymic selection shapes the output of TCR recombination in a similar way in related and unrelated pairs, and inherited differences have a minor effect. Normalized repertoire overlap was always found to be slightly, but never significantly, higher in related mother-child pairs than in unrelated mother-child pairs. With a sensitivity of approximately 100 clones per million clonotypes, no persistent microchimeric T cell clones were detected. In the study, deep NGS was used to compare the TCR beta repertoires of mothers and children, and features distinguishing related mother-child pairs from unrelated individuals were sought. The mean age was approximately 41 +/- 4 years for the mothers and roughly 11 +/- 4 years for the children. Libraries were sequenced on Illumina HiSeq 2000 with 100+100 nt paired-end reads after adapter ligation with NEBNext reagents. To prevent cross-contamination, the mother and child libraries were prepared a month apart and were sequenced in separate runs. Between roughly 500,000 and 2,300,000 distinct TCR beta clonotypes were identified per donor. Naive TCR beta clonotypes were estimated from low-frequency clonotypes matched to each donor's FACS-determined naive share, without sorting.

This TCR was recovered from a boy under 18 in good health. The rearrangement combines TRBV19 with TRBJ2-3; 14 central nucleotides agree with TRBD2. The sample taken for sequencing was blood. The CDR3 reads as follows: CASSAPGLAGVGDTQYF. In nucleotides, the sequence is TGCGCCAGTAGTGCCCCGGGACTAGCGGGAGTTGGAGATACGCAGTATTTT.